This T cell receptor beta chain was captured by sequencing in a study of T cell responses to AZD1222 COVID-19 vaccine. Across the whole study: Both about-4-week and about-12-week second-dose recipients were combined.

Study observations and caveats: Only a handful of individuals given AZD1222 were seropositive at baseline. Donor demographics were predominantly white British with a female majority; clonal diversity may be underestimated. Two AZD1222 doses significantly raised spike-specific TCR breadth and depth over controls.

The CDR3 has 19 residues. The V gene's germline CDR1 is SEHNR and CDR2 FQNEAQ (reference sequence). The V gene lost 4 bases and the J gene lost 3 bases, with 25 bases spanning the gap. About this clone: Its antigen is not identified.

The repertoire was sequenced with immunoSEQ multiplex PCR; TCRdb's copy has only in-frame clones and lacks some. This sample has about 190,000 clones; 85% to 95% occur once, and the top ten carry roughly 1.4%. Specimen: peripheral blood, collected on day 0 of AZD1222 vaccination. This sequence was found in an adult in good health. The gene calls are TRBV7-9 and TRBJ1-3; D remains unclear. CDR3 in amino acids: CASSSLRVQPRGGGNTIYF. The CDR3 nucleotides read TGTGCCAGCAGCTCCCTTCGAGTACAACCCCGAGGAGGTGGAAACACCATATATTTT.